The source of this T cell receptor beta chain is a study of blood T cell repertoires in COVID-19. About the study: Sources were T cells, B-cell-depleted T cells, or PBMCs; the material itself was cDNA or gDNA.

V dropped 8 bases and J dropped 7 bases, with 18 bases sitting between them. The germline gives CDR1 ENHRY, CDR2 SYGVKD. The CDR3 is 13 amino acids. TCRdb's table, derived via immunoSEQ multiplex PCR, lists solely in-frame clones and lacks some. The sample records fewer than 350,000 clones, around 85% being singletons. The chain combines TRBV10-3 with TRBJ2-7; maybe TRBD2 (6 bases). Sequencing was carried out using peripheral blood. The clonotype comes from a woman in her 30s with COVID-19, enrolled during active disease. Here the CDR3 reads CAIGGIALGEQYF. CDR3 bases: TGTGCCATCGGGGGGATAGCCTTAGGGGAGCAGTACTTC.